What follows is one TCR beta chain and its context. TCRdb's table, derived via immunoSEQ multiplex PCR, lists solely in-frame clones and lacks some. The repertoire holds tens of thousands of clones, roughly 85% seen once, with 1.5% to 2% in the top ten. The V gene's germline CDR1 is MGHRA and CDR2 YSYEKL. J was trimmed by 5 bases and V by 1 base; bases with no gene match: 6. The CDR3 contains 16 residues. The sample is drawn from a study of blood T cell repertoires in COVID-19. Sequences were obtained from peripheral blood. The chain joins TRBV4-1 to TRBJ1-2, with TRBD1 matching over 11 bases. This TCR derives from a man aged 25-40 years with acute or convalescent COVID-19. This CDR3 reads CASSQGTGGEVYGYTF. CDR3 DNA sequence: TGCGCCAGCAGCCAAGGGACAGGGGGCGAGGTATATGGCTACACCTTC.